The next 17 T cell receptor beta chains were all read from a single sample in a study of T cells after yellow fever vaccination. TCRdb processed the 5' RACE reads anew with MiXCR; each CDR3 protein has one entry. Of some 170,000 distinct CDR3 sequences listed, around 9% were seen once; the top ten hold 35% to 40%. The source material was CD8+ T cells sorted from PBMCs, sampled 45 days after the yellow fever booster vaccination. Receptors originate from a young man who received the YFV17D yellow fever vaccine.

This clonotype was picked up a small number of times. The chain recombines TRBV11-2 with TRBJ2-7; D uncertain. Trimming removed 0 bases at V and 1 base at J, with 10 bases between. Per germline, CDR1 SGHAT and CDR2 FQNNGV. There are 15 residues in the CDR3. The CDR3 is CASSLDGRGSYEQYF. As DNA, the CDR3 is TGTGCCAGCAGCTTAGATGGGCGAGGTTCCTACGAGCAGTACTTC.

This clonotype was recorded many times. This chain connects TRBV27 to TRBJ2-5, with D possibly TRBD1 on 5 matching bases. Germline CDR1 is MNHEY and CDR2 is SMNVEV (reference sequence). This CDR3 has 14 residues. Trimming removed 6 bases from V and 5 bases from J, with 16 bases in between. CDR3: CASSGQGFLETQYF. The CDR3 coding sequence is TGTGCCAGCAGCGGTCAGGGTTTCTTGGAGACCCAGTACTTC.

This clonotype was found many times. This sequence joins TRBV4-2 and TRBJ2-1; the D call may be TRBD1 or TRBD2 (5 bases each). V lost 0 bases to trimming and J lost 6 bases, with 12 bases between them. The germline V gene has CDR1 LGHNA and CDR2 YNFKEQ. The CDR3 sequence is 15 residues long. CDR3 protein: CASSQDMGEGNEQFF. CDR3 nucleotides: TGTGCCAGCAGCCAAGATATGGGGGAAGGCAATGAGCAGTTCTTC.

This clonotype was detected a few times. The chain joins TRBV6-5 to TRBJ2-5, with a tentative D call TRBD1 (6 bases). The CDR3 runs 17 residues. Trimming left V 0 bases short and J 5 bases short, with 19 bases between. CDR1 and CDR2 (germline): MNHEY, SVGAGI. CDR3: CASSYSIPGRGRETQYF. In nucleotides, the CDR3 is TGTGCCAGCAGTTACTCGATCCCAGGCAGGGGAAGGGAGACCCAGTACTTC.

The rearrangement uses TRBV5-6 and TRBJ1-4, with a weak D call TRBD1 (5 bases). The CDR3 length is 14 residues. Trimming shortened V by 2 bases and J by 6 bases, and 11 bases separated the two germline ends. In germline, CDR1 is SGHDT, CDR2 YYEEEE. The CDR3 loop is CASSLLEGYEKLFF. DNA for the CDR3: TGTGCCAGCAGCTTACTAGAGGGGTATGAAAAACTGTTTTTT.

Ten or more counts support this clonotype. V and J are TRBV4-3 and TRBJ1-2; 7 bases map to TRBD1. CDR1 is LGHNA and CDR2 is YSLEER in the germline V gene. This CDR3 region has 17 residues. The trim removed 1 base at V and 0 bases at J, leaving 8 bases unmatched. The CDR3 reads CASSQGTGTVSNYGYTF. The CDR3 DNA follows: TGCGCCAGCAGCCAAGGCACCGGGACAGTGTCTAACTATGGCTACACCTTC.

The J gene is TRBJ1-5, the V gene TRBV10-3; TRBD1 matches 11 bases. The V gene end was trimmed by 2 bases and the J gene end by 6 bases; junction bases not matched to a gene: 3. The CDR3 sequence is 15 residues long. The V gene's germline CDR1 is ENHRY and CDR2 SYGVKD. CDR3 coding DNA: TGTGCCATCAGTGAGCGGGGACAGGGGGGTCAGCCCCAGCATTTT. Translated: CAISERGQGGQPQHF.

This chain uses TRBV4-1 with TRBJ2-5; D may be TRBD2 (6 bases). Per germline, CDR1 MGHRA and CDR2 YSYEKL. V gave up 0 bases and J gave up 4 bases, with 30 bases separating them. The CDR3 runs to 21 residues. The CDR3 region is CASSQESALRGTSLRRETQYF. DNA of the CDR3: TGCGCCAGCAGCCAAGAGTCAGCCTTGCGCGGGACCTCGCTCCGACGAGAGACCCAGTACTTC.

This clonotype showed up just a few times. The chain couples TRBV5-6 to TRBJ1-2; 9 bases align to TRBD1. CDR1 is SGHDT and CDR2 is YYEEEE in the germline V gene. V was pared by 3 bases and J by 8 bases, with 8 bases of the junction left unmatched. CDR3 length: 14 amino acids. The CDR3 reads CASSWWTGAGGYTF. CDR3 nucleotide sequence: TGTGCCAGCAGCTGGTGGACAGGGGCGGGCGGCTACACCTTC.

J is TRBJ2-1 and V is TRBV14; D is uncertain. The V gene's germline CDR1 is SGHDN and CDR2 FVKESK. The CDR3 covers 13 residues. Deletions cut 2 bases from V and 14 bases from J, with 16 bases between. The CDR3 DNA is TGTGCCAGCAGCCAAACCACCCCGGGCCGGGAGTTCTTC. Residues: CASSQTTPGREFF. The complete variable domain, with remaining parts taken from reference TRBV14 and TRBJ2-1, reads EAGVTQFPSHSVIEKGQTVTLRCDPISGHDNLYWYRRVMGKEIKFLLHFVKESKQDESGMPNNRFLAERTGGTYSTLKVQPAELEDSGVYFCASSQTTPGREFFGPGTRLTVL.

This clonotype was recorded at least ten times. The chain combines TRBV7-9 with TRBJ2-5; D not certain. From germline, CDR1 is SEHNR and CDR2 FQNEAQ (reference sequence). This CDR3 is built from 14 residues. Deletions cut 4 bases from V and 2 bases from J, with 11 bases between. DNA of the CDR3: TGTGCCAGCAGCTCCCTGTCCCAACAAGAGACCCAGTACTTC. It specifies CASSSLSQQETQYF.

This clonotype was seen at least ten times. The rearrangement uses TRBV4-2 and TRBJ2-5; 8 bases are a match to TRBD2. V shed 3 bases and J 1 base; nucleotides not matched to a gene: 7. The CDR3 length is 16 residues. Germline V gene sequence: CDR1 LGHNA, CDR2 YNFKEQ. The CDR3 loop is CASSQELAAPQETQYF. CDR3 sequence (DNA): TGTGCCAGCAGCCAGGAACTAGCGGCCCCCCAAGAGACCCAGTACTTC.

The chain joins TRBV6-2 or TRBV6-3 to TRBJ1-1, with 10 bases identical to TRBD1. The CDR3 spans 19 residues. J gave up 4 bases and V 0 bases, and 14 bases lay outside the gene matches. Germline CDR1 MNHEY, CDR2 SVGEGT. CDR3 amino acids: CASSYSRDRGLWEITEAFF. Here the CDR3 DNA reads TGTGCCAGCAGTTACTCGAGGGACAGGGGATTGTGGGAGATCACTGAAGCTTTCTTT.

The V call is TRBV6-1, the J call TRBJ1-1; TRBD1 agrees at 7 bases. After removal of 7 bases from V and 1 base from J, the junction contained 3 bases not matched to a gene. The germline CDR1 and CDR2 sequences are MNHNS and SASEGT. CDR3 length equals 13 residues. The chain's CDR3 is CASNRQGNTEAFF. DNA for the CDR3: TGTGCCAGCAATAGACAGGGGAACACTGAAGCTTTCTTT.

This clonotype was counted between two and nine times. The chain employs TRBV4-2 and TRBJ2-1; D remains unclear. Trimming pared 4 bases from V and 0 bases from J, leaving 10 bases between. Germline loops: CDR1 LGHNA, CDR2 YNFKEQ. The CDR3 length is 15 residues. The CDR3 spells CASSRESLSYNEQFF. In nucleotides, the CDR3 is TGTGCCAGCAGCCGTGAATCACTCTCCTACAATGAGCAGTTCTTC.

There are a few counts of this clonotype. The CDR3 sequence: CASSLSPREDRGVRAEAFF. CDR3 bases: TGTGCCAGCAGCTTATCACCGAGGGAGGACAGGGGCGTTCGGGCTGAAGCTTTCTTT. The rearrangement joins TRBV7-6 to TRBJ1-1; 9 bases map to TRBD1. CDR3 length: 19 residues. The germline V gene encodes CDR1 SGHVS and CDR2 FNYEAQ. J lost 6 bases, V lost 2 bases, and 19 bases had no gene match. Variable domain in full (rest from reference TRBV7-6 and TRBJ1-1): GAGVSQSPRYKVTKRGQDVALRCDPISGHVSLYWYRQALGQGPEFLTYFNYEAQQDKSGLPNDRFSAERPEGSISTLTIQRTEQRDSAMYRCASSLSPREDRGVRAEAFFGQGTRLTVV.

This sequence joins TRBV27 and TRBJ2-3, with D possibly being TRBD1 (6 bases). Trimming removed 4 bases at V and 1 base at J, with 15 bases between. The CDR3 has 16 residues. CDR1 MNHEY and CDR2 SMNVEV come from the germline V gene (reference sequence). CDR3 in amino acids: CASSYLVGAGTDTQYF. The CDR3 region has the DNA TGTGCCAGCAGTTACCTCGTGGGGGCAGGCACAGATACGCAGTATTTT.